The 9 T cell receptor beta chains given below trace back to one sample, sequenced in a study of response to subunit inactivated influenza vaccine. TCRdb analysed the RT-PCR reads with MiXCR anew, one entry per CDR3 protein. The table includes roughly 190,000 distinct CDR3 sequences, approximately 15% detected once. The sequencing used CD8+ T cells sorted from PBMCs, collected about 5 days after vaccination. The receptors were gathered from a man aged 50 to 59 who received an inactivated influenza vaccine.

As concerns this clonotype: A read error may be the cause here, since a much bigger clone is one base away. The chain has TRBV4-3 and TRBJ2-1; TRBD2 aligns across 8 bases. CDR3 length: 16 amino acids. Germline-derived CDR1 and CDR2 are LGHNA and YSLEER. The CDR3 sequence is CASRQVTGGGYNEQFF. CDR3 coding DNA: TGCGCCAGCAGACAAGTAACGGGGGGGGGCTACAATGAGCAGTTCTTC.

The V and J genes are TRBV4-2 and TRBJ1-2; 12 nucleotides match TRBD1. Unmatched junction bases numbered 5, after V lost 4 bases and J lost 8 bases. This CDR3 has 14 amino acids. From germline, CDR1 is LGHNA and CDR2 YNFKEQ. The DNA of the CDR3 is TGTGCCAGCAGCCCAGGGACAGGGGGCGGAGGCTACACCTTC. This encodes CASSPGTGGGGYTF.

V usage is TRBV25-1 and J usage is TRBJ1-2; TRBD1 is a possible D gene (5 bases). Germline V gene sequence: CDR1 MGHDK, CDR2 SYGVNS. The V and J ends lost 5 bases and 2 bases respectively, with 12 bases between them. The CDR3 length is 14 residues. The DNA for the CDR3 is TGTGCCAGCAGTCCAGGGACCGTCAACTATGGCTACACCTTC. Translating gives CASSPGTVNYGYTF.

There are a few counts of this clonotype. This chain connects TRBV6-2 or TRBV6-3 to TRBJ1-1; tentatively, D is TRBD1 (6 bases). With 7 bases removed from V and 4 bases from J, the gap between germline ends came to 13 bases. Germline CDR1 and CDR2: MNHEY and SVGEGT. The CDR3 extends over 13 amino acids. In nucleotides, the CDR3 is TGTGCCAGCACCCAGGGGTGGAGCACTGAAGCTTTCTTT. Translated, it gives CASTQGWSTEAFF.

V is TRBV28 and J is TRBJ2-7; 9 nucleotides agree with TRBD2. The ends lost 8 bases at V and 6 bases at J; junction bases unmatched: 11. The CDR3 length is 14 residues. The germline CDR1 and CDR2 sequences are MDHEN and SYDVKM. CDR3 in DNA: TGTGCCAGCTCCTCTTTAGCGGGAGCGTTCGAGCAGTACTTC. Protein product: CASSSLAGAFEQYF.

The V call is TRBV4-2, the J call TRBJ2-1; 7 positions agree with TRBD2. The CDR3 consists of 15 residues. Germline trimming cut 1 base from V and 5 bases from J; bases unmatched to any gene: 5. Germline V CDR1 and CDR2: LGHNA, YNFKEQ. CDR3 in amino acids: CASSQGGGSDNEQFF. The DNA of the CDR3 is TGTGCCAGCAGCCAAGGGGGCGGGAGTGACAATGAGCAGTTCTTC.

This clonotype came up a few times. The rearrangement links TRBV4-3 to TRBJ2-1; D is undetermined. The CDR3 totals 13 residues. The ends were cut back, 3 bases at V and 3 bases at J, with 6 bases in the middle. CDR1 LGHNA and CDR2 YSLEER come from the germline V gene. The CDR3 protein is CASSQGYYNEQFF. The CDR3 coding sequence is TGCGCCAGCAGCCAGGGATACTACAATGAGCAGTTCTTC.

The chain links TRBV30 to TRBJ2-2; TRBD1 aligns across 9 bases. Germline V gene data show CDR1 as GTSNPN and CDR2 as SVGIG (reference sequence). The CDR3 consists of 16 residues. With V trimmed by 2 bases and J by 6 bases, 10 bases remained unmatched. In DNA, the CDR3 is TGTGCCTGGAGTCTATGGTGGGGACAGGGTTCCGGGGAGCTGTTTTTT. It is translated as CAWSLWWGQGSGELFF.

This clonotype was recorded a few times. The chain has TRBV6-2 or TRBV6-3 and TRBJ2-1; the D gene could be TRBD1 or TRBD2 (5 bases each). This CDR3 contains 13 residues. Trimming took off 0 bases at V and 10 bases at J, with 10 bases between the two ends. Germline V gene lookup returns CDR1 MNHEY and CDR2 SVGEGT. The CDR3 here is CASSYSWGKEQFF. CDR3 DNA: TGTGCCAGCAGTTACTCGTGGGGGAAGGAGCAGTTCTTC.